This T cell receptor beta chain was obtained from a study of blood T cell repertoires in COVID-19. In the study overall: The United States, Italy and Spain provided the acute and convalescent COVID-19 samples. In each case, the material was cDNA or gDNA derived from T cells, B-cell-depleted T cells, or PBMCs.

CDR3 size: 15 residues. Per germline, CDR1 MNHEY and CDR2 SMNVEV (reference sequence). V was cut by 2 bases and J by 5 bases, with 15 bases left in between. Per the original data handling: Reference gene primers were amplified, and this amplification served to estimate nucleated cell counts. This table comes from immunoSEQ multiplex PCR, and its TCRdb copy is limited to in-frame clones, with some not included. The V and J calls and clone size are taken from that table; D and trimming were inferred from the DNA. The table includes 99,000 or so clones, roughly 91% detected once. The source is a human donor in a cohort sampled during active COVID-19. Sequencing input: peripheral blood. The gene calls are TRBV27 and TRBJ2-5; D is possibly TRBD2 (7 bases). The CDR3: CASSLAAGAYETQYF. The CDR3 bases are TGTGCCAGCAGTTTAGCGGCGGGGGCCTACGAGACCCAGTACTTC.